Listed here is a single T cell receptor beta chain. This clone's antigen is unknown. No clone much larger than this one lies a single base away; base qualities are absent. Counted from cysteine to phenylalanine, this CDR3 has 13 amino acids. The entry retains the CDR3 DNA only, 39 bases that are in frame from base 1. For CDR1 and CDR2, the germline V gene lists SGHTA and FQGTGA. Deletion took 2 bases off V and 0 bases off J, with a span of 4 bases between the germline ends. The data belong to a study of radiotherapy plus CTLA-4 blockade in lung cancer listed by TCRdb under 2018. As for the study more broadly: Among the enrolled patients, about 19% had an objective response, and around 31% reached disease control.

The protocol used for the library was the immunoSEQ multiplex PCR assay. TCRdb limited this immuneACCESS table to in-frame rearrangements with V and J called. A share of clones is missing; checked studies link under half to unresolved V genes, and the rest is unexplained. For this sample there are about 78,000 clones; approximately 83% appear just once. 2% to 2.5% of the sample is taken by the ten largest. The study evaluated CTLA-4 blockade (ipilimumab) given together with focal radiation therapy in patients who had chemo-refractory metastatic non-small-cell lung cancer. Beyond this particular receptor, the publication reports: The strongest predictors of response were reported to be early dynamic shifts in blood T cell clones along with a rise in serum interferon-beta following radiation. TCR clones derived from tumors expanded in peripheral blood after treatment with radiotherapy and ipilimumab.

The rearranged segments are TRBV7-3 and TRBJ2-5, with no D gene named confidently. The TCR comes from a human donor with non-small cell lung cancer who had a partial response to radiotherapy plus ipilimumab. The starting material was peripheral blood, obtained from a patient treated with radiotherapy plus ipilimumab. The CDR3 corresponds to CASSLVNQETQYF. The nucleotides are TGTGCCAGCAGCTTAGTCAACCAAGAGACCCAGTACTTC.